These T cell receptor beta chains were read from a single sample in a study of T cell responses to AZD1222 COVID-19 vaccine. This table comes from immunoSEQ multiplex PCR, and its TCRdb copy is limited to in-frame clones, with some not included. The repertoire includes approximately 83,000 clones, about 89% of them detected once, and roughly 4.5% sits in the top ten. Sequences were derived from peripheral blood, sampled on day 0 of MenACWY control vaccination. These receptors all stem from an adult in good health. Each CDR3 is given with its conserved first and last residue. A D gene is named only where the DNA matches it firmly. Where a row states a size, it is once, few, many or the class of an expanded clone; other rows omit it.

J gene | V gene | D gene | clone size | CDR3 DNA | CDR3 protein
TRBJ1-2 | TRBV19 | TRBD1 | . | TGTGCCAGTAGTACAGAAACCAGACAGGGGTCGGTTACCTTC | CASSTETRQGSVTF
TRBJ1-2 | TRBV4-1 | . | . | TGCGCCAGCAGCCAAGTCGGGGGCAGGATCTTAAACTATGGCTACACCTTC | CASSQVGGRILNYGYTF
TRBJ1-2 | TRBV7-9 | . | . | TGTGCCAGCAGCCTCTCATCGGGTGGCTGGCTTGGCTACACCTTC | CASSLSSGGWLGYTF
TRBJ1-5 | TRBV6-1 | TRBD1 | . | TGTGCCAGCAGTGAACTTAGGGACAGGGGAAGTCAGCCCCAGCATTTT | CASSELRDRGSQPQHF
TRBJ2-2 | TRBV7-8 | TRBD2 | . | TGTGCCAGCAGCCCCCCGGGAGGGGCCGGGGAGCTGTTTTTT | CASSPPGGAGELFF
TRBJ1-5 | TRBV2 | . | . | TGTGCCAGCAGATACCGGGACACCACCAATCAGCCCCAGCATTTT | CASRYRDTTNQPQHF
TRBJ2-1 | TRBV5-1 | . | few | TGCGCCAGCAGCTCTACCGGCTCCTACAATGAGCAGTTCTTC | CASSSTGSYNEQFF
TRBJ1-5 | TRBV28 | . | . | TGTGCCAGCAGTCAGGTGGGGGAAATAAAGCCCCAGCATTTT | CASSQVGEIKPQHF
TRBJ2-1 | TRBV11-3 | TRBD2 | . | TGTGCCAGCAGCCCCGGCGGGACTAGGGACAATGAGCAGTTCTTC | CASSPGGTRDNEQFF
TRBJ2-1 | TRBV6-1 | . | . | TGTGCCAGCAGTGACGAGCGCCAGTTCTTC | CASSDERQFF
TRBJ2-1 | TRBV6-5 | TRBD1 | . | TGTGCCAGCAGTTACTCCAGGGGGCGGGGAATCAATGAGCAGTTCTTC | CASSYSRGRGINEQFF
TRBJ1-3 | TRBV28 | . | . | TGTGCCAGCAGTTTCAGTCGGAGTGGTGGAAACACCATATATTTT | CASSFSRSGGNTIYF
TRBJ2-1 | TRBV29-1 | . | . | TGCAGCGTCGAACCGGGACAACCATACAATGAGCAGTTCTTC | CSVEPGQPYNEQFF
TRBJ1-4 | TRBV2 | . | . | TGTGCCAGTGGTGACAGTCTTAATGAAAAACTGTTTTTT | CASGDSLNEKLFF
TRBJ2-7 | TRBV12-3/TRBV12-4 | . | . | TGTGCCAGCAGAAGGGGAACCTACGAGCAGTACTTC | CASRRGTYEQYF
TRBJ2-5 | TRBV30 | . | . | TGTGCCTGGAGTGTAGGGCTAGCCCCACAAGAGACCCAGTACTTC | CAWSVGLAPQETQYF
TRBJ1-6 | TRBV5-5 | . | . | TGTGCCAGCAGCTTGCGTAGGCAGGAGGATTCACCCCTCCACTTT | CASSLRRQEDSPLHF
TRBJ2-3 | TRBV6-2/TRBV6-3 | TRBD2 | . | TGTGCCAGCAGTCCCTGGACTAGCGGGAGATGGACAGATACGCAGTATTTT | CASSPWTSGRWTDTQYF
TRBJ1-2 | TRBV9 | . | . | TGTGCCACGGGTACGTGGGGGGTCTACCCCCTTAACTATGGCTACACCTTC | CATGTWGVYPLNYGYTF
TRBJ2-5 | TRBV30 | . | . | TGTGCCTGGAGTGTGAGAAACGGGGAGACCCAGTACTTC | CAWSVRNGETQYF
TRBJ1-2 | TRBV13 | . | . | TGTGCCAGCAGCTCCTTGGAGGGGAACTATGGCTACACCTTC | CASSSLEGNYGYTF
TRBJ1-4 | TRBV27 | . | . | TGTGCCAGCTCCGGGGTGGCAACTAATGAAAAACTGTTTTTT | CASSGVATNEKLFF
TRBJ1-1 | TRBV28 | TRBD1 | . | TGTGCCAGCAGTTCGGGACAGGGCCCTATCACTGAAGCTTTCTTT | CASSSGQGPITEAFF
TRBJ2-1 | TRBV25-1 | TRBD1 | . | TGTGCCAGCAGTGAGGGGTGGACAGGAACTGCCGAGCAGTTCTTC | CASSEGWTGTAEQFF
TRBJ1-1 | TRBV6-5 | . | once | TGTGCCAGCAGTTACTCGGACCAATTAACTACTGAAGCTTTCTTT | CASSYSDQLTTEAFF
TRBJ2-1 | TRBV14 | . | . | TGTGCCAGCAGCCAAGATCCACCCCTGCGGGGTGAGCAGTTCTTC | CASSQDPPLRGEQFF
TRBJ2-1 | TRBV14 | . | . | TGTGCCAGCAGCCATGCGACTGGTGAGCAGTTCTTC | CASSHATGEQFF
TRBJ1-2 | TRBV11-2 | . | . | TGTGCCAGCAGCTTCCCCAGGGGTCATGGCTACACCTTC | CASSFPRGHGYTF
TRBJ2-1 | TRBV11-2 | . | . | TGTGCCAGCAGCTTATGGAGGGGTGAGCAGTTCTTC | CASSLWRGEQFF
TRBJ2-3 | TRBV14 | . | . | TGTGCCAGCAGCCAAGGGGTGTTCACAGATACGCAGTATTTT | CASSQGVFTDTQYF
TRBJ1-1 | TRBV7-2 | . | . | TGTGCCAGCAGCCCATGGGACAACGGAGGGAACACTGAAGCTTTCTTT | CASSPWDNGGNTEAFF
TRBJ2-1 | TRBV5-8 | . | once | TGTGCCAGCAGCTTGCTCCAGGGGCTCGGTGAGCAGTTCTTC | CASSLLQGLGEQFF
TRBJ1-2 | TRBV19 | TRBD1 | . | TGTGCCAGTAGTACACAGGGGGCTATGGGAAACTATGGCTACACCTTC | CASSTQGAMGNYGYTF
TRBJ2-3 | TRBV3-1/TRBV3-2 | . | once | TGTGCCAGCAGCCAAGGACTGAACCAAGATACGCAGTATTTT | CASSQGLNQDTQYF
TRBJ2-1 | TRBV2 | TRBD2 | once | TGTGCCAGCAGCCCAAAGGGCAGCGGGAGAAATGGTGAGCAGTTCTTC | CASSPKGSGRNGEQFF
TRBJ1-5 | TRBV18 | TRBD1 | . | TGTGCCAGCCACGCGCCGGGACAGGTTTTGTATCAGCCCCAGCATTTT | CASHAPGQVLYQPQHF
TRBJ1-1 | TRBV28 | . | . | TGTGCCAGCAGTCAGACAGGTTCGAACACTGAAGCTTTCTTT | CASSQTGSNTEAFF
TRBJ2-3 | TRBV5-1 | . | . | TGCGCCAGCAGCTTGAGCCTCGGGGGCTCCGGCACAGATACGCAGTATTTT | CASSLSLGGSGTDTQYF
TRBJ1-1 | TRBV27 | . | . | TGTGCCAGCAGTCCCCGTAGCGTGGGGAATCGAGCTTTCTTT | CASSPRSVGNRAFF
TRBJ1-1 | TRBV11-1 | TRBD1 | . | TGTGCCAGCAGTTTCAATTTTCGACAGGGAGCTTTCTTT | CASSFNFRQGAFF
TRBJ2-5 | TRBV6-5 | . | . | TGTGCCAGCAGTTACTCCCAGCGGAGCCAAGAGACCCAGTACTTC | CASSYSQRSQETQYF
TRBJ1-5 | TRBV27 | . | . | TGTGCCACCGGGCCTTATCAGCCCCAGCATTTT | CATGPYQPQHF
TRBJ2-7 | TRBV6-2/TRBV6-3 | . | . | TGTGCCAGCAGCCACGGGCAGGGGACGTCCTACGAGCAGTACTTC | CASSHGQGTSYEQYF
TRBJ1-2 | TRBV30 | . | . | TGTGCCTGGAAATTCGGACAGAACCGAGCTAACTATGGCTACACCTTC | CAWKFGQNRANYGYTF
TRBJ1-2 | TRBV30 | . | . | TGTGCCTGGAGTTTGGGGGTAGGCTACACCTTC | CAWSLGVGYTF
TRBJ1-2 | TRBV6-5 | . | . | TGTGCCAGCATTCCTGGCGGGGGAGGCTACACCTTC | CASIPGGGGYTF
TRBJ2-7 | TRBV5-4 | TRBD2 | . | TGTGCCAGCAGCCTGGGTGGGGCCGGGAGGGCCCTCGAGCAGTACTTC | CASSLGGAGRALEQYF
TRBJ1-5 | TRBV5-1 | . | . | TGCGCCAGCAGCTTGCTTCCGGGGGATAGTCAGCCCCAGCATTTT | CASSLLPGDSQPQHF
TRBJ1-6 | TRBV30 | TRBD1 | . | TGTGCCTGGAGTCCGGGACAGGCGAATTCACCCCTCCACTTT | CAWSPGQANSPLHF
TRBJ1-2 | TRBV19 | TRBD1 | . | TGTGCCTGTGGGGGACAGGGGAACTATGGCTACACCTTC | CACGGQGNYGYTF
TRBJ2-7 | TRBV6-5 | . | few | TGTGCCAGCACGGATTCTTCTCCTTACGAGCAGTACTTC | CASTDSSPYEQYF
TRBJ1-2 | TRBV6-6 | TRBD1 | few | TGTGCCAGCAGAGTCCCGGGACAGGGCGATGGCTACACCTTC | CASRVPGQGDGYTF
TRBJ2-5 | TRBV3-1/TRBV3-2 | . | . | TGTGCCAGCAGCTCACAGGGTCAAGAGACCCAGTACTTC | CASSSQGQETQYF
TRBJ2-7 | TRBV10-2 | . | . | TGCGCCAGTGAAAGGGCGGACTCCTACGAGCAGTACTTC | CASERADSYEQYF
TRBJ2-1 | TRBV29-1 | . | . | TGCAGTTCAGGTAATGGGTACAATGAGCAGTTCTTC | CSSGNGYNEQFF